These 25 T cell receptor beta chains were sequenced from one sample in a study of blood T cell repertoires in COVID-19. Here immunoSEQ multiplex PCR was the method, and the copy in TCRdb shows in-frame clones only, minus some. The table has under 60,000 clones, 75% to 90% seen once. The sample was peripheral blood. The receptors stem from a human donor with acute or convalescent COVID-19. The donor label of this sample is uncertain.

The chain carries TRBV7-2 and TRBJ2-7; tentative D call: TRBD2 (6 bases). The CDR3 extends over 15 amino acids. CDR1 and CDR2 (germline): SGHTA, FQGNSA. V was trimmed by 6 bases and J by 2 bases, leaving 17 bases between them. Here the CDR3 DNA reads TGTGCCAGCAGTTATACCGGGACTCCCACCTACGAGCAGTACTTC. Translated, it gives CASSYTGTPTYEQYF. The full variable domain, with the rest looked up from reference TRBV7-2 and TRBJ2-7, is GAGVSQSPSNKVTEKGKDVELRCDPISGHTALYWYRQSLGQGLEFLIYFQGNSAPDKSGLPSDRFSAERTGGSVSTLTIQRTQQEDSAVYLCASSYTGTPTYEQYFGPGTRLTVT.

This chain connects TRBV7-8 to TRBJ2-3; TRBD1 matches 9 bases. Germline trimming cut 1 base from V and 7 bases from J; bases unmatched to any gene: 18. The CDR3 covers 19 residues. Germline V gives CDR1 SGHVS, CDR2 FQNEAQ. The CDR3 coding sequence is TGTGCCAGCAGCTTAGTAGGCATGGGTCGAACAGGGGGCGCGAATACGCAGTATTTT. This translates into CASSLVGMGRTGGANTQYF.

The chain links TRBV9 to TRBJ2-3; 7 positions match TRBD2. V shed 2 bases and J 2 bases; nucleotides not matched to a gene: 2. There are 14 residues in the CDR3. Germline CDR1 is SGDLS and CDR2 is YYNGEE. CDR3 nucleotide sequence: TGTGCCAGCAGCGTCGGGAGGTCCACAGATACGCAGTATTTT. This translates into CASSVGRSTDTQYF.

This clone appeared a single time. The chain couples TRBV7-6 to TRBJ2-1; a possible D gene is TRBD1 (5 bases). Germline CDR1 reads SGHVS; CDR2 reads FNYEAQ. This CDR3 spans 11 amino acids. The germline V and J ends were trimmed by 4 bases and 14 bases, with 12 bases remaining between them. The CDR3, as DNA: TGTGCCAGCAGCTCGCAGGGAAGAGAGTTCTTC. It encodes CASSSQGREFF.

The chain joins TRBV19 to TRBJ2-1, with a possible D match to TRBD2 (5 bases). CDR3 length: 13 residues. With 2 bases removed from V and 10 bases from J, the gap between germline ends came to 12 bases. CDR1 is LNHDA and CDR2 is SQIVND in the germline V gene (reference sequence). CDR3 nucleotides: TGTGCCAGTAGTATATCCGCGGGCGGGGAGCAGTTCTTC. Translated, it gives CASSISAGGEQFF.

As regards this clone: One end of the junction varies from germline; a read error may be responsible. This chain links TRBV7-7 with TRBJ2-5; 8 positions match TRBD1. The CDR3 contains 14 residues. Germline V gene data show CDR1 as SSHAT and CDR2 as FNYEAQ (reference sequence). This CDR3 is CASSLPGGVETQYF. CDR3 nucleotides: TGTGCTAGCAGCTTACCAGGGGGCGTAGAGACCCAGTACTTC.

The J gene is TRBJ1-2, the V gene TRBV28; D call uncertain. Trimming shortened V by 6 bases and J by 2 bases, and 13 bases separated the two germline ends. The CDR3 extends over 14 amino acids. The V gene's germline CDR1 is MDHEN and CDR2 SYDVKM. CDR3 loop: CASSLLAQNYGYTF. Written as DNA, the CDR3 is TGTGCCAGCAGCCTACTAGCCCAGAACTATGGCTACACCTTC.

CDR3 residues: CASRTYGGSNQPQHF. In nucleotides, the CDR3 is TGTGCCAGCAGGACCTACGGGGGTAGCAATCAGCCCCAGCATTTT. V gene TRBV5-6 combines with J gene TRBJ1-5; D may be TRBD1 (5 bases). There are 15 residues in the CDR3. Germline V gene sequence: CDR1 SGHDT, CDR2 YYEEEE. V dropped 5 bases and J dropped 0 bases, with 12 bases sitting between them.

The sample holds one count of this clone. The chain links TRBV25-1 to TRBJ2-3, with 7 bases lining up with TRBD1. Germline CDR1 is MGHDK and CDR2 is SYGVNS. The V and J ends lost 2 bases and 0 bases, in that order; junction bases with no gene match: 2. The CDR3 has 15 amino acids. Here the CDR3 reads CASSEADRSTDTQYF. For the CDR3, the DNA is TGTGCCAGCAGTGAAGCGGACAGGAGCACAGATACGCAGTATTTT.

In nucleotides, the CDR3 is TGTGCCAGCAGGACCGGGACAGGACCTTCATCGACCCAGTACTTC. Amino acids: CASRTGTGPSSTQYF. This chain connects TRBV6-5 to TRBJ2-5; TRBD1 matches at 8 bases. Germline loops: CDR1 MNHEY, CDR2 SVGAGI. The CDR3 totals 15 residues. After removal of 6 bases from V and 7 bases from J, the junction contained 13 bases not matched to a gene.

The chain recombines TRBV7-9 with TRBJ2-1, with D possibly TRBD2 on 5 matching bases. CDR1 SEHNR and CDR2 FQNEAQ come from the germline V gene (reference sequence). This CDR3 comprises 14 residues. The V end was cut by 4 bases, the J end by 9 bases, with 16 bases between. For the CDR3, the DNA is TGTGCCAGCAGCTCCCGCATATCGGGAAGTGAGCAGTTCTTC. This codes for CASSSRISGSEQFF.

The CDR3 sequence is CASSSQAGVNIQYF. DNA of the CDR3: TGTGCCAGCAGCTCCCAAGCAGGGGTGAACATTCAGTACTTC. This chain uses TRBV7-2 with TRBJ2-4, with D perhaps matching TRBD1 (6 bases). CDR3 size: 14 residues. The germline V gene has CDR1 SGHTA and CDR2 FQGNSA. V lost 4 bases to trimming and J lost 7 bases, with 14 bases between them.

The chain uses TRBV28 and TRBJ1-6, with D perhaps matching TRBD1 (5 bases). CDR3 length: 16 residues. Trimming removed 5 bases at V and 5 bases at J, with 16 bases between. Germline CDR1 MDHEN, CDR2 SYDVKM. The CDR3 loop reads CASSAFRGSNNSPLHF. CDR3 sequence (DNA): TGTGCCAGCAGTGCCTTCCGGGGGAGTAATAATTCACCCCTCCACTTT.

This rearrangement joins TRBV28 to TRBJ1-2; TRBD1 might be the D (5 bases). The germline V and J ends were trimmed by 6 bases and 4 bases, with 12 bases remaining between them. This CDR3 comprises 13 residues. Germline V gene lookup returns CDR1 MDHEN and CDR2 SYDVKM. DNA for the CDR3: TGTGCCAGCAGATCAACAGGTTCCTATGGCTACACCTTC. The encoded protein is CASRSTGSYGYTF.

The chain is built from TRBV27 and TRBJ1-1; D not resolved. The CDR3 covers 16 residues. Germline V gives CDR1 MNHEY, CDR2 SMNVEV (reference sequence). Trimming removed 6 bases from V and 0 bases from J, with 17 bases in between. The CDR3 is CASSPVSRLMNTEAFF. The DNA for the CDR3 is TGTGCCAGCAGCCCCGTCAGTCGATTAATGAACACTGAAGCTTTCTTT.

CDR3: CATSRDRGGYEQYF. The CDR3 DNA reads TGTGCCACCAGCAGAGATCGAGGGGGATACGAGCAGTACTTC. This chain connects TRBV15 to TRBJ2-7; D might be TRBD1 (6 bases). The CDR3 extends over 14 amino acids. CDR1 LNHNV and CDR2 YYDKDF come from the germline V gene (reference sequence). Trimming left V 0 bases short and J 4 bases short, with 10 bases between.

The sample holds one count of this clone. This chain joins TRBV14 and TRBJ2-5; 9 bases agree with TRBD1. CDR1 SGHDN and CDR2 FVKESK come from the germline V gene. V lost 2 bases, J lost 5 bases, and 6 bases stayed unmatched. CDR3 length: 15 amino acids. Here the CDR3 DNA reads TGTGCCAGCAGCCAACACAGGGGGCCGCGGGAGACCCAGTACTTC. Translated, it gives CASSQHRGPRETQYF.

The chain employs TRBV30 and TRBJ1-2; D not resolved. The CDR3 extends over 13 amino acids. The V and J ends lost 2 bases and 0 bases respectively, with 7 bases between them. The V gene's germline CDR1 is GTSNPN and CDR2 SVGIG (reference sequence). This chain's CDR3 is CAWSNGANYGYTF. As DNA, the CDR3 is TGTGCCTGGAGTAATGGAGCTAACTATGGCTACACCTTC.

The chain carries TRBV9 and TRBJ1-1; 7 bases fit TRBD1. Germline CDR1 reads SGDLS; CDR2 reads YYNGEE. This CDR3 is 15 amino acids long. V was pared by 7 bases and J by 1 base, with 10 bases of the junction left unmatched. The CDR3 reads CASSYWGTENTEAFF. For the CDR3, the DNA is TGTGCCAGCTCTTACTGGGGGACAGAGAACACTGAAGCTTTCTTT.

The chain is built from TRBV29-1 and TRBJ2-1; TRBD2 matches 13 bases. Germline assignment: CDR1 SQVTM and CDR2 ANQGSEA. The CDR3 covers 15 residues. Unmatched junction bases numbered 5, after V lost 6 bases and J lost 3 bases. CDR3 nucleotide sequence: TGCAGCGTGGCCGGGACTAGCGGGGTCTACAATGAGCAGTTCTTC. Protein product: CSVAGTSGVYNEQFF.

This chain links TRBV6-5 with TRBJ1-4, with a weak D call TRBD1 (5 bases). From germline, CDR1 is MNHEY and CDR2 SVGAGI. V lost 6 bases, J lost 1 base, and 12 bases lay in between. The CDR3 consists of 15 residues. CDR3 nucleotide sequence: TGTGCCAGCAGGGCTCTCAGGGTAACTAATGAAAAACTGTTTTTT. It is translated as CASRALRVTNEKLFF.

The rearrangement joins TRBV27 to TRBJ1-4; unclear D gene. The germline gives CDR1 MNHEY, CDR2 SMNVEV (reference sequence). Deletions cut 2 bases from V and 0 bases from J, with 4 bases between. The CDR3 is 14 amino acids. Here the CDR3 DNA reads TGTGCCAGCAGTTTACAGACAACTAATGAAAAACTGTTTTTT. Amino acids: CASSLQTTNEKLFF.

The J gene is TRBJ1-1, the V gene TRBV5-4; unclear D gene. CDR3 length equals 16 residues. V lost 4 bases, J lost 1 base, and 17 bases lay in between. CDR1 is SGHNT and CDR2 is YYREEE in the germline V gene (reference sequence). Here the CDR3 reads CASSPKPGTRNTEAFF. The CDR3 DNA sequence: TGTGCCAGCAGCCCAAAACCGGGAACGCGGAACACTGAAGCTTTCTTT.

This chain connects TRBV27 to TRBJ1-3, with 9 bases matching TRBD1. This CDR3 contains 16 residues. The V gene's germline CDR1 is MNHEY and CDR2 SMNVEV (reference sequence). Unmatched junction bases numbered 7, after V lost 6 bases and J lost 1 base. The CDR3 region has the DNA TGTGCCAGCAGCCGGACAGGGGCCATTTCTGGAAACACCATATATTTT. This translates into CASSRTGAISGNTIYF.

CDR3 amino acids: CASSFYSNAYEQYV. The CDR3 DNA is TGTGCCAGCAGTTTCTACTCCAACGCCTACGAGCAGTACGTC. The V call is TRBV28, the J call TRBJ2-7; D gene uncertain. The germline V gene encodes CDR1 MDHEN and CDR2 SYDVKM. Trimming took 3 bases from V and 2 from J, leaving 11 bases between them. The CDR3 sequence is 14 residues long.